These T cell receptor beta chains were read from a single sample in a study of T-cell memory formation after mild COVID-19. A single record per CDR3 protein comes from TCRdb applying MiXCR to the 5' RACE reads. The profile shows some 40,000 distinct CDR3 sequences, 6% to 8% of them singletons. Sequenced material: PBMCs or a T cell subset sorted from them (not recorded which). Every receptor here comes from a man younger than 35 who had mild COVID-19 (a few samples of this study predate the infection). Cell type and time point are not known. The CDR3 runs from the conserved cysteine through the conserved F or W. D genes are given only for firm matches. Clone sizes are given selectively: once, few, many, or a class where the clone is expanded.

d_gene | j_gene | v_gene | abundance | CDR3aa | CDR3nt
NA | TRBJ2-2 | TRBV14 | NA | CASSQSTPGLNTGELFF | TGTGCCAGCAGCCAGAGTACTCCGGGGCTTAACACCGGGGAGCTGTTTTTT
TRBD1 | TRBJ2-7 | TRBV5-6 | few | CASSFGRGFYEQYF | TGTGCCAGCAGCTTCGGCAGGGGGTTTTACGAGCAGTACTTC
TRBD2 | TRBJ2-3 | TRBV19 | few | CASSPQGFGLAGPGGTDTQYF | TGTGCCAGTAGTCCACAGGGGTTTGGGCTAGCGGGGCCCGGGGGCACAGATACGCAGTATTTT
TRBD2 | TRBJ2-2 | TRBV12-3/TRBV12-4 | NA | CASSFQRGRTGELFF | TGTGCCAGCAGTTTCCAGCGGGGGAGAACCGGGGAGCTGTTTTTT
NA | TRBJ1-1 | TRBV7-2 | few | CASSGGQPNTEAFF | TGTGCCAGCAGCGGAGGACAGCCCAACACTGAAGCTTTCTTT
TRBD2 | TRBJ2-5 | TRBV4-2 | few | CASSQDLRGGGETQYF | TGTGCCAGCAGCCAAGATCTGCGGGGGGGCGGAGAGACCCAGTACTTC
TRBD1 | TRBJ1-5 | TRBV20-1 | few | CSARSRTGNQPQHF | TGCAGTGCTAGATCTCGGACAGGGAATCAGCCCCAGCATTTT
NA | TRBJ2-1 | TRBV7-9 | many | CASSSQPQNEQFF | TGTGCCAGCAGCTCCCAGCCCCAGAATGAGCAGTTCTTC
NA | TRBJ1-5 | TRBV7-9 | NA | CASSLAGTSQHF | TGTGCCAGCAGCTTAGCCGGGACATCGCAGCATTTT
TRBD1 | TRBJ1-2 | TRBV20-1 | few | CSARGGTGANYGYTF | TGCAGTGCTAGAGGAGGGACAGGAGCAAACTATGGCTACACCTTC
NA | TRBJ2-5 | TRBV12-3/TRBV12-4 | NA | CASSYISETQYF | TGTGCCAGCAGTTATATATCGGAGACCCAGTACTTC
NA | TRBJ2-1 | TRBV20-1 | few | CSARREDEQFF | TGCAGTGCTAGAAGGGAGGATGAGCAGTTCTTC
NA | TRBJ2-2 | TRBV20-1 | medium-sized | CSASNPRGAGELFF | TGCAGTGCTAGTAACCCAAGGGGCGCCGGGGAGCTGTTTTTT
TRBD1 | TRBJ2-7 | TRBV25-1 | many | CASSEGNRGVYEQYF | TGTGCCAGCAGTGAAGGTAACAGGGGGGTGTACGAGCAGTACTTC
TRBD2 | TRBJ2-5 | TRBV5-1 | many | CASSLSGAYQETQYF | TGCGCCAGCAGCTTAAGCGGGGCGTACCAAGAGACCCAGTACTTC
NA | TRBJ2-2 | TRBV7-9 | few | CAGRIGELFF | TGTGCCGGGCGGATCGGGGAGCTGTTTTTT
NA | TRBJ1-1 | TRBV7-9 | many | CASSLYRGVGTEAFF | TGTGCCAGCAGCTTATACCGGGGGGTGGGGACTGAAGCTTTCTTT
TRBD2 | TRBJ2-3 | TRBV11-2 | NA | CASSLVPGLAGGDTQYF | TGTGCCAGCAGCTTGGTACCGGGACTAGCGGGGGGAGATACGCAGTATTTT
TRBD1 | TRBJ1-4 | TRBV7-2 | few | CASSLPTGDNEKLFF | TGTGCCAGCAGCTTACCGACAGGGGATAATGAAAAACTGTTTTTT
TRBD1 | TRBJ1-2 | TRBV15 | few | CATSRSGTGDGYTF | TGTGCCACCAGCAGGTCCGGGACAGGTGACGGCTACACCTTC
NA | TRBJ2-2 | TRBV4-2 | few | CASSQATSLEAGELFF | TGTGCCAGCAGCCAAGCGACTAGTCTGGAGGCCGGGGAGCTGTTTTTT
NA | TRBJ2-3 | TRBV9 | many | CASSVDGGASYTDTQYF | TGTGCCAGCAGCGTGGATGGAGGGGCCTCTTACACAGATACGCAGTATTTT
NA | TRBJ1-2 | TRBV7-2 | NA | CASSLDPRSNYGYTF | TGTGCCAGCAGCTTGGACCCCCGATCGAACTATGGCTACACCTTC
NA | TRBJ2-1 | TRBV7-2 | few | CASSFGGGNEQFF | TGTGCCAGCAGCTTTGGGGGTGGCAATGAGCAGTTCTTC